This record concerns one T cell receptor beta chain sequence. The sample originates from a study of tumor and adjacent non-tumor tissue in lung cancer. Germline V gene data show CDR1 as SGHNT and CDR2 as YENEEA. The CDR3 contains 12 residues. The template was RNA from unsorted bulk tissue. The library came from three nested PCR rounds adapted from ARM-PCR protocols. TCRdb recomputed calls from the multiplex PCR reads with MiXCR, one row per CDR3 protein. The table includes approximately 130,000 distinct CDR3 sequences, 66% detected once. V gene TRBV11-3 combines with J gene TRBJ2-3; D is ambiguous. This clonotype originated in a man under 40 with non-small cell lung cancer. What was sequenced was lung tumor tissue. CDR3 DNA sequence: TGTGTCATCAGCTTCGGGCGAGATACGCAGTATTTT. Translated: CVISFGRDTQYF.